This T cell receptor beta chain was captured by sequencing in a study of blood T cells in healthy people across ages. The sample providers were healthy Caucasian people from Russia, aged roughly 6 to 95. This CDR3 region has 15 residues. CDR1 is SGHRS and CDR2 is YFSETQ in the germline V gene. Overall study results and limits: The diversity estimates, figures obtained from one million T cells, were considered underestimates.

In the case of this clonotype: Its antigen is still unknown.

Primed by a sample-barcoded 5' primer and a J-beta primer mix, a second PCR proceeded for 7 to 11 cycles. TCRdb reprocessed the 5' RACE reads via MiXCR and lists one record per CDR3 protein. The sample has about 580,000 distinct CDR3 sequences; 45% to 55% are singletons. This rearrangement joins TRBV5-1 to TRBJ2-5; 7 bases are shared with TRBD2. The end of the DNA is better explained by TRBJ2-7, so the J call may be wrong. The specimen sequenced was blood. The clonotype was recovered from a man aged 80 or over in good health. CDR3 nucleotide sequence: TGCGCCAGCAGCTTGGGAGGGACTACAGCCTACGAGCAGTACTTC. It translates to CASSLGGTTAYEQYF.